In this sample, the clone carrying this TCR beta chain turned up many times. The antigen remains unidentified. TCRdb called the reads again in MiXCR, with one record for every CDR3 protein. The data contain roughly 230,000 distinct CDR3 sequences, 5% to 8.5% of them singletons. The sample is drawn from a study of T cell repertoires in cytomegalovirus infection. Study overall: Indicated by public TCR beta signatures were CMV infection and matching HLA type.

Between the trimmed V and J ends, which lost 5 bases and 1 base, there was a span of 11 bases. CDR1 and CDR2 from the germline V gene are SEHNR and FQNEAQ (reference sequence). This CDR3 is built from 14 residues. General study results and limits: Cumulative frequency of public TCR beta families picked out carriers of CMV plus the relevant HLA. Ex vivo responses were dominated by HLA-C-restricted CMV-specific TCR beta clonotypes.

The source material was PBMCs. This TCR derives from a human donor in good health (CMV status not recorded). Some clones in this sample may be carry-over from other donors' samples. This sequence joins TRBV7-9 and TRBJ2-5; possible D gene TRBD2, 6 bases. This CDR3 is CASSGRSGQETQYF. The CDR3 DNA sequence: TGTGCCAGCAGCGGTCGTAGCGGCCAAGAGACCCAGTACTTC.